The TCR beta chain under discussion was sequenced for a study of early T cells in non-severe SARS-CoV-2 infection. Looking at the study overall: Sequenced material consisted of bulk RNA (from unsorted whole blood), and chains were unpaired. Points from the study as a whole: There was a bias toward anti-spike CD8 responses in VDJdb matching, which missed private and CD4 specificities.

Each single cDNA molecule received a unique molecular identifier. TCRdb redid the calling of the 5' RACE reads with MiXCR, one entry per CDR3 protein. The repertoire has over 30,000 distinct CDR3 sequences, approximately 5% of them found once; the top ten carry approximately 5%. Trimming cost V 2 bases and J 6 bases, with 13 bases left between them. Looked up from germline, CDR1 is MNHEY and CDR2 is SMNVEV (reference sequence). The CDR3 consists of 15 residues. This clonotype has at least ten counts. Its antigen remains unknown. This chain uses TRBV27 with TRBJ1-4; D is perhaps TRBD1 (6 bases). The receptor comes from an adult who was a healthcare worker with PCR-confirmed SARS-CoV-2 infection or an uninfected control (not recorded which). Sequenced sample: whole blood. CDR3 coding DNA: TGTGCCAGCAGTTTAGGTTACAGGGATCATGAAAAACTGTTTTTT. This translates into CASSLGYRDHEKLFF. Variable domain in full (rest from reference TRBV27 and TRBJ1-4): EAQVTQNPRYLITVTGKKLTVTCSQNMNHEYMSWYRQDPGLGLRQIYYSMNVEVTDKGDVPEGYKVSRKEKRNFPLILESPSPNQTSLYFCASSLGYRDHEKLFFGSGTQLSVL.